The rows below give T cell receptor beta chains drawn from one sample of a study of CD8+ T cells in alopecia areata. Sequencing was performed with immunoSEQ multiplex PCR; in TCRdb, only in-frame clones are kept and a portion is missing. The sample lists some 98,000 clones; about 64% were seen once. The source material was CD8+ T cells sorted from blood, sampled at week 4, from a patient treated with tofacitinib. These receptors were taken from a human donor with alopecia areata. Both conserved end residues are part of each CDR3. The order of the fields is D gene, J gene, V gene, clone size, CDR3 DNA, CDR3 protein. D genes are given only for firm matches. Only part of the rows carry a size: once, few, many, or a class if the clone is expanded.

d_call: TRBD2; j_call: TRBJ2-1; v_call: TRBV4-3; clone_size: few; cdr3_nt: TGCGCCAGCAGCCGCCCCGGGACTAGCTACAATGAGCAGTTCTTC; cdr3_aa: CASSRPGTSYNEQFF
d_call: .; j_call: TRBJ1-1; v_call: TRBV30; clone_size: .; cdr3_nt: TGTGCCTGGAGCGTCGGACAGTTGAACACTGAAGCTTTCTTT; cdr3_aa: CAWSVGQLNTEAFF
d_call: TRBD1; j_call: TRBJ2-7; v_call: TRBV30; clone_size: .; cdr3_nt: TGTGCCTGGAGTACGGGGACAGGGGGCTACGAGCAGTACTTC; cdr3_aa: CAWSTGTGGYEQYF
d_call: TRBD1; j_call: TRBJ2-1; v_call: TRBV6-5; clone_size: .; cdr3_nt: TGTGCCAGCAGTTACTCTGGGACAGGGGAGCAGTTCTTC; cdr3_aa: CASSYSGTGEQFF
d_call: .; j_call: TRBJ1-1; v_call: TRBV29-1; clone_size: .; cdr3_nt: TGCAGCGTTGAAAAGGCGAGGGGATACACTGAAGCTTTCTTT; cdr3_aa: CSVEKARGYTEAFF
d_call: .; j_call: TRBJ2-7; v_call: TRBV29-1; clone_size: few; cdr3_nt: TGCAGCGTTGGTGTAGGGGCAGCCTACGAGCAGTACTTC; cdr3_aa: CSVGVGAAYEQYF
d_call: .; j_call: TRBJ2-1; v_call: TRBV7-9; clone_size: .; cdr3_nt: TGTGCCAGCAGCGAGAACAATGAGCAGTTCTTC; cdr3_aa: CASSENNEQFF
d_call: TRBD2; j_call: TRBJ2-7; v_call: TRBV7-9; clone_size: .; cdr3_nt: TGTGCCAGCAGCTCTCCTAGCGGGGTGCTTTGGGAGCAGTACTTC; cdr3_aa: CASSSPSGVLWEQYF
d_call: .; j_call: TRBJ2-5; v_call: TRBV10-3; clone_size: .; cdr3_nt: TGTGCCATCAGTGAAGGGCCGGGGGACCAGTACTTC; cdr3_aa: CAISEGPGDQYF
d_call: .; j_call: TRBJ1-1; v_call: TRBV7-8; clone_size: .; cdr3_nt: TGTGCCAGCAGCTTTTTCGGGAACACTGAAGCTTTCTTT; cdr3_aa: CASSFFGNTEAFF
d_call: .; j_call: TRBJ1-2; v_call: TRBV5-6; clone_size: .; cdr3_nt: TGTGCCAGCAGCTTTTCCGAGACAGAGTATGCCTATGGCTACACCTTC; cdr3_aa: CASSFSETEYAYGYTF
d_call: TRBD2; j_call: TRBJ2-1; v_call: TRBV2; clone_size: .; cdr3_nt: TGTGCCAGCAGGGGGACCATTAGCGGGAGGGCCGGGAATGAGCAGTTCTTC; cdr3_aa: CASRGTISGRAGNEQFF
d_call: TRBD2; j_call: TRBJ2-1; v_call: TRBV7-3; clone_size: .; cdr3_nt: TGTGCCAGCAGCCATAGCGGGGGGGCTAATGAGCAGTTCTTC; cdr3_aa: CASSHSGGANEQFF
d_call: .; j_call: TRBJ2-7; v_call: TRBV7-9; clone_size: .; cdr3_nt: TGTGCCAGCAGCGACGGGGGGCCGAACTACGAGCAGTACTTC; cdr3_aa: CASSDGGPNYEQYF
d_call: TRBD2; j_call: TRBJ2-1; v_call: TRBV27; clone_size: .; cdr3_nt: TGTGCCAGCAGTTCCGCCCTACTAGTGGCGGGAGGGCCTCATGAGCAGTTCTTC; cdr3_aa: CASSSALLVAGGPHEQFF
d_call: .; j_call: TRBJ2-7; v_call: TRBV5-1; clone_size: .; cdr3_nt: TGCGCCAGCAGCTTGGAAAGCAGGGTGGCCTCCTACGAGCAGTACTTC; cdr3_aa: CASSLESRVASYEQYF
d_call: TRBD1; j_call: TRBJ1-5; v_call: TRBV27; clone_size: .; cdr3_nt: TGTGCCAGCGCACAGGGGGCGGGTCAGCCCCAGCATTTT; cdr3_aa: CASAQGAGQPQHF
d_call: TRBD2; j_call: TRBJ2-1; v_call: TRBV4-3; clone_size: .; cdr3_nt: TGCGCCAGCAGCCCACTAGCGGGGGACTGGAATGAGCAGTTCTTC; cdr3_aa: CASSPLAGDWNEQFF
d_call: .; j_call: TRBJ2-7; v_call: TRBV30; clone_size: .; cdr3_nt: TGTGCCTGGAGTGTACTCGACGGTAGCTCCTACGAGCAGTACTTC; cdr3_aa: CAWSVLDGSSYEQYF
d_call: .; j_call: TRBJ1-1; v_call: TRBV7-9; clone_size: .; cdr3_nt: TGTGCCAGCAGCTCGGAGGGTGAAGCTTTCTTT; cdr3_aa: CASSSEGEAFF
d_call: .; j_call: TRBJ2-7; v_call: TRBV29-1; clone_size: .; cdr3_nt: TGCAGCGTTGAAAAGGGAGGCCCGTCCTACGAGCAGTACTTC; cdr3_aa: CSVEKGGPSYEQYF
d_call: .; j_call: TRBJ2-1; v_call: TRBV4-1; clone_size: .; cdr3_nt: TGCGCCAGCAGCCAGTCAGGGGAGCCGAATTCCTACAATGAGCAGTTCTTC; cdr3_aa: CASSQSGEPNSYNEQFF
d_call: .; j_call: TRBJ1-1; v_call: TRBV27; clone_size: .; cdr3_nt: TGTGCCAGCAGTTTGGGTAGCTCGGGGGAAGCTTTCTTT; cdr3_aa: CASSLGSSGEAFF
d_call: .; j_call: TRBJ1-4; v_call: TRBV23-1; clone_size: few; cdr3_nt: TGCGCCAGCAGTCAAAAGAATGAAAAACTGTTTTTT; cdr3_aa: CASSQKNEKLFF
d_call: .; j_call: TRBJ1-5; v_call: TRBV27; clone_size: .; cdr3_nt: TGTGCCAGCAGTTTCTTGGGATCGCAGCCCCAGCATTTT; cdr3_aa: CASSFLGSQPQHF
d_call: .; j_call: TRBJ2-5; v_call: TRBV25-1; clone_size: once; cdr3_nt: TGTGCCAGCAGTGACCCCCTTCCACTGACAGGTCAAGAGACCCAGTACTTC; cdr3_aa: CASSDPLPLTGQETQYF
d_call: TRBD1; j_call: TRBJ2-1; v_call: TRBV5-1; clone_size: .; cdr3_nt: TGCGCCAGCAGCGAAGGACAGGGGCACTTTATGAATGAGCAGTTCTTC; cdr3_aa: CASSEGQGHFMNEQFF
d_call: .; j_call: TRBJ2-5; v_call: TRBV27; clone_size: few; cdr3_nt: TGTGCCAGCAGTAACCCCCTATACCAAGAGACCCAGTACTTC; cdr3_aa: CASSNPLYQETQYF
d_call: .; j_call: TRBJ2-3; v_call: TRBV2; clone_size: .; cdr3_nt: TGTGCCAGCACCTCGGCTGAGGGGCCCGGCACAGATACGCAGTATTTT; cdr3_aa: CASTSAEGPGTDTQYF
d_call: .; j_call: TRBJ1-5; v_call: TRBV7-8; clone_size: once; cdr3_nt: TGTGCCAGCAGCCCGGACATCCATAGCAATCAGCCCCAGCATTTT; cdr3_aa: CASSPDIHSNQPQHF
d_call: .; j_call: TRBJ1-1; v_call: TRBV30; clone_size: once; cdr3_nt: TGTGCCTGGAGTAGGGTTGGCAGGAACACTGAAGCTTTCTTT; cdr3_aa: CAWSRVGRNTEAFF
d_call: .; j_call: TRBJ2-4; v_call: TRBV28; clone_size: .; cdr3_nt: TGTGCCAGCAGTCCGGGACTCCGAAACATTCAGTACTTC; cdr3_aa: CASSPGLRNIQYF
d_call: .; j_call: TRBJ2-3; v_call: TRBV28; clone_size: .; cdr3_nt: TGTGCCAGCAGTTTAACGGGGGCGAGCACAGATACGCAGTATTTT; cdr3_aa: CASSLTGASTDTQYF
d_call: TRBD2; j_call: TRBJ2-5; v_call: TRBV5-1; clone_size: .; cdr3_nt: TGCGCCAGCAGCCTGGGACTAGCGGGGGTTGAGACCCAGTACTTC; cdr3_aa: CASSLGLAGVETQYF
d_call: TRBD1; j_call: TRBJ1-2; v_call: TRBV2; clone_size: few; cdr3_nt: TGTGCCAGCAGTGAAAGGGGGCCCTATGGCTACACCTTC; cdr3_aa: CASSERGPYGYTF
d_call: .; j_call: TRBJ2-7; v_call: TRBV6-5; clone_size: many; cdr3_nt: TGTGCCAGCAGTTACGCCGGAGACGAGCAGTACTTC; cdr3_aa: CASSYAGDEQYF
d_call: TRBD1; j_call: TRBJ2-1; v_call: TRBV30; clone_size: .; cdr3_nt: TGTGCCTGGGGGGACAGGGTGCTGTTCTTC; cdr3_aa: CAWGDRVLFF
d_call: .; j_call: TRBJ1-2; v_call: TRBV27; clone_size: .; cdr3_nt: TGTGTTGTCAGGACTAACTATGGCTACACCTTC; cdr3_aa: CVVRTNYGYTF
d_call: TRBD1; j_call: TRBJ2-2; v_call: TRBV7-9; clone_size: .; cdr3_nt: TGTGCCAGCACTGGACAGGGGAGCACCGGGGAGCTGTTTTTT; cdr3_aa: CASTGQGSTGELFF
d_call: .; j_call: TRBJ2-1; v_call: TRBV27; clone_size: .; cdr3_nt: TGTGCCAGCAGACCACAAGGTCCCTACAATGAGCAGTTCTTC; cdr3_aa: CASRPQGPYNEQFF
d_call: TRBD1; j_call: TRBJ1-1; v_call: TRBV7-3; clone_size: few; cdr3_nt: TGTGCCAGCAGGCTACCGGGACAGAGTGAAGCTTTCTTT; cdr3_aa: CASRLPGQSEAFF
d_call: TRBD2; j_call: TRBJ2-3; v_call: TRBV7-3; clone_size: .; cdr3_nt: TGTGCCAGCAGCTTCACTAGCGGCTTCACAGATACGCAGTATTTT; cdr3_aa: CASSFTSGFTDTQYF
d_call: TRBD1; j_call: TRBJ1-2; v_call: TRBV7-9; clone_size: few; cdr3_nt: TGTGCCAGCAGCCGGGGACAGGTTAACTATGGCTACACCTTC; cdr3_aa: CASSRGQVNYGYTF
d_call: TRBD2; j_call: TRBJ2-5; v_call: TRBV11-2; clone_size: .; cdr3_nt: TGTGCCAGCAGCTTTAGCGGGGCAGCACAAGAGACCCAGTACTTC; cdr3_aa: CASSFSGAAQETQYF
d_call: TRBD1; j_call: TRBJ2-1; v_call: TRBV29-1; clone_size: .; cdr3_nt: TGCAGCGGAGGGGGCGCGTCCTACAATGAGCAGTTCTTC; cdr3_aa: CSGGGASYNEQFF
d_call: .; j_call: TRBJ2-3; v_call: TRBV7-9; clone_size: few; cdr3_nt: TGTGCCAGCAGTCGGCCTGGGCCCAGGGATACGCAGTATTTT; cdr3_aa: CASSRPGPRDTQYF
d_call: .; j_call: TRBJ2-3; v_call: TRBV11-2; clone_size: .; cdr3_nt: TGTGCCAGCAGCTTCCTTGCCCACAGGGAGAACACAGATACGCAGTATTTT; cdr3_aa: CASSFLAHRENTDTQYF
d_call: .; j_call: TRBJ1-1; v_call: TRBV29-1; clone_size: .; cdr3_nt: TGCAGCGGTATGGACGGCCTGAACACTGAAGCTTTCTTT; cdr3_aa: CSGMDGLNTEAFF
d_call: TRBD1; j_call: TRBJ1-2; v_call: TRBV13; clone_size: .; cdr3_nt: TGTGCCAGCAGCTTTCTGGGACAGGGGGCGGGTGGCTACACCTTC; cdr3_aa: CASSFLGQGAGGYTF
d_call: .; j_call: TRBJ2-1; v_call: TRBV4-1; clone_size: .; cdr3_nt: TGCGCCAGCAGCCCAGAGGTCAATGAGCAGTTCTTC; cdr3_aa: CASSPEVNEQFF
d_call: TRBD2; j_call: TRBJ2-1; v_call: TRBV6-5; clone_size: .; cdr3_nt: TGTGCCAGCAGTTTAGGACTAGCGGGGTACAATGAGCAGTTCTTC; cdr3_aa: CASSLGLAGYNEQFF
d_call: .; j_call: TRBJ2-7; v_call: TRBV30; clone_size: .; cdr3_nt: TGTGCCTGGAGAGGCGCAGCCTACGAGCAGTACTTC; cdr3_aa: CAWRGAAYEQYF
d_call: TRBD1; j_call: TRBJ2-1; v_call: TRBV7-6; clone_size: .; cdr3_nt: TGTGCCAGCAGCTTAGCGGGGACAGGGGCCGATGAGCAGTTCTTC; cdr3_aa: CASSLAGTGADEQFF
d_call: TRBD2; j_call: TRBJ2-7; v_call: TRBV27; clone_size: .; cdr3_nt: TGTGCCAGCAGTTTGTCCTACAGCGGGGCGGGGCCCTACGAGCAGTACTTC; cdr3_aa: CASSLSYSGAGPYEQYF